This section outlines one T cell receptor beta chain sequence together with its context. After re-calling the 5' RACE reads, TCRdb lists one entry per CDR3 protein, DNA absent. Here the sample table reports more than 95,000 distinct CDR3 sequences. Germline V CDR1 and CDR2: SEHNR, FQNEAQ (reference sequence). The CDR3 is 14 residues long. These data originate in a study of monozygotic twins with inflammatory bowel disease. The source of this sequence is a human donor with ulcerative colitis or Crohn's disease, or a healthy co-twin of an affected twin (not recorded which). Sequencing was performed on blood. This chain links TRBV7-9 with TRBJ2-7; with no DNA, the TCRdb D assignment of TRBD2 cannot be verified. Here the CDR3 reads CASSLAVSGYEQYF.